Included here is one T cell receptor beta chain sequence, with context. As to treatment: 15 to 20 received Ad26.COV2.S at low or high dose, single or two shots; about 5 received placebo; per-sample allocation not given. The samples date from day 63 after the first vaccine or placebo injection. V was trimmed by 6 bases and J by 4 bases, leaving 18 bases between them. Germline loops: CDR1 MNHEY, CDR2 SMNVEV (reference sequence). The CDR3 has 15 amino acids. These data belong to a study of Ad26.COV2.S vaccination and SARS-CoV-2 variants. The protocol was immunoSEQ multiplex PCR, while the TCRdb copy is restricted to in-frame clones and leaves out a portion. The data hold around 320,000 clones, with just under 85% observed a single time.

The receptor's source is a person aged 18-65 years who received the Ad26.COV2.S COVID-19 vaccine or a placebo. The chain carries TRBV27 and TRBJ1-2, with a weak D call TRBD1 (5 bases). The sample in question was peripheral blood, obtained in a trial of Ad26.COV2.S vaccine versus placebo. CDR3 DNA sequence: TGTGCCAGCAGGGGACTCGGGGGGGGAAGCTATGGCTACACCTTC. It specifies CASRGLGGGSYGYTF.